This TCR beta chain stems from a study of tumor-infiltrating lymphocytes in primary liver carcinoma. Study outcomes and limitations: Tumor-adjacent and tumor-blood pairs overlapped less than tumor region pairs did. Tumor specimens were characterized by a significantly higher top-250-clone fraction than blood (p = 0.039).

RNA and DNA were co-extracted from around 20-30 mg of unsorted bulk tissue. TCR beta cDNA was reverse-transcribed from roughly 520 ng of total RNA. The reaction used a constant-region primer and ProtoScript II reverse transcriptase. Amplification in three nested multiplex PCR rounds with slightly modified ARM-PCR gave rise to TCR beta libraries. TCRdb passed the multiplex PCR reads through MiXCR, listing each CDR3 protein once. Of 150,000 to 200,000 distinct CDR3 sequences listed, roughly 80% are singletons. Concerning this clonotype itself: Its antigen is undetermined. One junction end does not reproduce the germline sequence, and a read error may be involved.

Sequenced: tumor tissue from primary liver carcinoma. The sequence was obtained from a man aged 40-49 years with primary liver carcinoma and hepatitis B virus infection.

The CDR3 region is CASSYSYRNKQLF. Written as DNA, the CDR3 is TGTGCCAGCAGTTACTCGTATAGGAATAAGCAGTTATTC. The chain joins TRBV6-2 or TRBV6-3 to TRBJ2-1; D is unresolved. Germline lookup yields CDR1 MNHEY and CDR2 SVGEGT. This CDR3 region has 13 residues.